This TCR beta chain was found in a study of breast tumors, draining lymph nodes, adjacent tissues. TCRdb analysed the multiplex PCR reads with MiXCR anew, one entry per CDR3 protein. The data show around 300,000 distinct CDR3 sequences, around 30% seen once. The lymph nodes were axillary draining lymph nodes from breast cancer patients. In regard to this clonotype: What it binds is unknown.

This CDR3 has 14 amino acids. V was pared by 5 bases and J by 4 bases, with 6 bases of the junction left unmatched. Germline CDR1 and CDR2: MNHEY and SVGAGI. Study results and limitations: Tumor repertoires ranked between lymph nodes and nontumor tissue in diversity, with V and J gene preferences.

This TCR was recovered from a female donor with breast cancer. Some clones in this sample may be carry-over from other donors' samples. The sample consisted of axillary lymph node tissue. V usage is TRBV6-5 and J usage is TRBJ1-1, with 8 bases identical to TRBD1. CDR3 sequence: CASSPQGASTEAFF. Here the CDR3 DNA reads TGTGCCAGCAGTCCCCAGGGGGCGAGCACTGAAGCTTTCTTT.